The clone carrying this T cell receptor (beta chain) appeared many times. Its antigen is undetermined. The junction shows a germline mismatch at one end, possibly a read error. The CDR3 extends 3 residues past the end of the read, so its final part is completed from the germline J gene. The data derive from a study of T cell clonality in common variable immunodeficiency. Study results and limitations: CVID subjects had higher TCRbeta clonality than healthy controls, most marked in about a third.

The germline CDR1 and CDR2 sequences are KGHSH and LQKENI. This CDR3 contains 15 residues. Heparinized whole blood, about 4.5 to 9 ml, came from each donor. Clones were read by immunoSEQ multiplex PCR, and TCRdb kept only the in-frame ones, dropping some. Recorded here are tens of thousands of clones, none singletons. The chain carries TRBV18 and TRBJ2-2; TRBD1 agrees at 9 bases. This TCR was recovered from a person aged 18 to 75 in good health. Specimen: peripheral blood mononuclear cells. The CDR3 sequence is CASSSGTGNAGELFF. CDR3 DNA, as far as it was read: TGTGCCAGCTCATCCGGGACAGGGAACGCCGGGGAG.